The 25 T cell receptor beta chains presented below share a single source sample, sequenced in a study of T-cell reconstitution after alpha-beta-depleted transplantation in children. Preparation of the TCRbeta library involved a method that used unique molecular identifiers. TCRdb reanalysed the PCR reads using MiXCR and keeps one entry per CDR3 protein. The sample includes 490,000 or so distinct CDR3 sequences, roughly a tenth of them seen just once. The material was PBMCs, obtained before TCRalphabeta/CD19-depleted stem cell transplant. Receptor source: a child aged 2 to 15 with inherited bone marrow failure, due to receive a stem cell transplant.

V gene TRBV5-4 combines with J gene TRBJ1-5; 7 bases fit TRBD1. J was trimmed by 6 bases and V by 0 bases; bases with no gene match: 6. In germline, CDR1 is SGHNT, CDR2 YYREEE (reference sequence). The CDR3 spans 15 residues. The chain's CDR3 is CASSLDRGESQPQHF. The CDR3 bases are TGTGCCAGCAGCTTGGACAGGGGAGAGAGTCAGCCCCAGCATTTT.

This clonotype was counted at least ten times. The J gene is TRBJ2-2, the V gene TRBV7-8, with D perhaps being TRBD1 or TRBD2 (6 bases each). With 7 bases removed from V and 0 bases from J, the gap between germline ends came to 15 bases. The length of the CDR3 is 16 residues. In germline, CDR1 is SGHVS, CDR2 FQNEAQ. CDR3 in amino acids: CASTLGGKANTGELFF. In DNA, the CDR3 is TGTGCCAGCACCCTAGGGGGGAAGGCGAACACCGGGGAGCTGTTTTTT. Variable domain in full (rest from reference TRBV7-8 and TRBJ2-2): GAGVSQSPRYKVAKRGQDVALRCDPISGHVSLFWYQQALGQGPEFLTYFQNEAQLDKSGLPSDRFFAERPEGSVSTLKIQRTQQEDSAVYLCASTLGGKANTGELFFGEGSRLTVL.

Only a few counts were recorded for this clonotype. The rearrangement links TRBV10-3 to TRBJ2-7; a weak D match, TRBD2 (6 bases). V lost 4 bases, J lost 3 bases, and 10 bases lay in between. The V gene's germline CDR1 is ENHRY and CDR2 SYGVKD. This CDR3 is 13 amino acids long. Here the CDR3 reads CAISVDYLYEQYF. The CDR3, as DNA: TGTGCCATCAGTGTGGACTACCTCTACGAGCAGTACTTC.

In this sample, this clonotype turned up many times. V is TRBV11-2 and J is TRBJ2-3, with 7 bases that match TRBD2. CDR1 is SGHAT and CDR2 is FQNNGV in the germline V gene. The CDR3 totals 18 residues. J was trimmed by 2 bases and V by 4 bases; bases with no gene match: 15. The CDR3, as DNA: TGTGCCAGCAGCTCCACCGGGGAGGGGTTCGCTGTCACAGATACGCAGTATTTT. This encodes CASSSTGEGFAVTDTQYF.

The gene calls are TRBV7-6 and TRBJ1-3, with TRBD1 matching over 8 bases. The CDR3 spans 18 residues. Germline CDR1 and CDR2: SGHVS and FNYEAQ. The V segment lost 3 bases and the J segment 6 bases; nucleotides outside the gene matches: 16. DNA for the CDR3: TGTGCCAGCAGCTTGGGATACGAGGACAGGGAACCTGCAAACACCATATATTTT. Protein: CASSLGYEDREPANTIYF.

The sample holds many counts of this clonotype. The chain employs TRBV28 and TRBJ2-2, with D possibly matching TRBD1 (6 bases). Germline V gene sequence: CDR1 MDHEN, CDR2 SYDVKM. V dropped 8 bases and J dropped 2 bases, with 9 bases sitting between them. The CDR3 runs to 13 residues. CDR3 loop: CASQGPNTGELFF. In nucleotides, the CDR3 is TGTGCCAGCCAGGGGCCTAACACCGGGGAGCTGTTTTTT.

This clonotype was picked up many times. V gene TRBV7-9 combines with J gene TRBJ2-2; D remains ambiguous. V was cut by 3 bases and J by 7 bases, with 12 bases left in between. Germline V gene sequence: CDR1 SEHNR, CDR2 FQNEAQ (reference sequence). CDR3 size: 14 residues. CDR3 bases: TGTGCCAGCAGCTTTCAGGCCCGTGTCGGGGAGCTGTTTTTT. This sequence encodes CASSFQARVGELFF. The variable domain in full, completed from reference TRBV7-9 and TRBJ2-2, reads DTGVSQNPRHKITKRGQNVTFRCDPISEHNRLYWYRQTLGQGPEFLTYFQNEAQLEKSRLLSDRFSAERPKGSFSTLEIQRTEQGDSAMYLCASSFQARVGELFFGEGSRLTVL.

This clonotype was seen a handful of times. This rearrangement joins TRBV10-3 to TRBJ2-1; TRBD2 is a possible D gene (6 bases). Germline assignment: CDR1 ENHRY and CDR2 SYGVKD. V lost 6 bases, J lost 3 bases, and 6 bases lay in between. The CDR3 is 12 residues long. CDR3 nucleotide sequence: TGTGCCATCAGGACTAGCTACAATGAGCAGTTCTTC. Amino acids: CAIRTSYNEQFF.

At least ten counts were recorded for this clonotype. V gene TRBV6-5 combines with J gene TRBJ2-3; 8 nucleotides agree with TRBD1. This CDR3 comprises 18 residues. Germline V gene lookup returns CDR1 MNHEY and CDR2 SVGAGI. V gave up 0 bases and J gave up 6 bases; unmatched junction bases: 14. The CDR3 DNA reads TGTGCCAGCAGTTACTCGAAAGTCTTCGGGACAGGACCTGATACGCAGTATTTT. It encodes CASSYSKVFGTGPDTQYF.

This clonotype has at least ten counts. This chain connects TRBV27 to TRBJ2-1; TRBD2 aligns across 9 bases. This CDR3 comprises 16 residues. Germline V gene lookup returns CDR1 MNHEY and CDR2 SMNVEV (reference sequence). V lost 4 bases, J lost 1 base, and 5 bases stayed unmatched. The CDR3 nucleotides read TGTGCCAGCAGTTCCCTGGCGGGAGGGTCCTACAATGAGCAGTTCTTC. Translated: CASSSLAGGSYNEQFF.

With respect to this clonotype: A single base separates this from a much larger clone, so it may be a read error. The chain couples TRBV28 to TRBJ1-1; 9 nucleotides line up with TRBD1. Germline-derived CDR1 and CDR2 are MDHEN and SYDVKM. CDR3 length: 14 amino acids. V shed 6 bases, J shed 6 bases, and the junction held 8 bases outside the gene matches. CDR3 in amino acids: CASRPRDRVSEAFF. The CDR3 nucleotides are TGTGCCAGCAGACCCCGGGACAGGGTGTCTGAAGCTTTCTTT.

The chain links TRBV29-1 to TRBJ2-3; D may be TRBD2 (5 bases). CDR1 and CDR2 from the germline V gene are SQVTM and ANQGSEA. The CDR3 loop spans 14 amino acids. Trimming removed 4 bases at V and 3 bases at J, with 14 bases between. For the CDR3, the DNA is TGCAGCGTTGTCGTCCCCCCGGGGACAGATACGCAGTATTTT. The encoded protein is CSVVVPPGTDTQYF.

The J gene is TRBJ2-5, the V gene TRBV20-1; 7 bases are shared with TRBD1. From germline, CDR1 is DFQATT and CDR2 SNEGSKA (reference sequence). V gave up 0 bases and J gave up 2 bases; unmatched junction bases: 3. The CDR3 is 14 amino acids. CDR3 in amino acids: CSAREGTAQETQYF. The CDR3 nucleotides are TGCAGTGCTAGAGAGGGGACAGCTCAAGAGACCCAGTACTTC.

This clonotype has at least ten counts. The V gene is TRBV20-1, the J gene TRBJ2-5; no definite D call. CDR1 and CDR2 (germline): DFQATT, SNEGSKA (reference sequence). The ends were cut back, 7 bases at V and 4 bases at J, with 13 bases in the middle. The CDR3 spans 12 residues. The CDR3 here is CSGRTDSETQYF. As DNA, the CDR3 is TGCAGTGGTAGGACGGATTCAGAGACCCAGTACTTC.

The sample holds many counts of this clonotype. This sequence joins TRBV4-3 and TRBJ2-2; D is unclear. CDR3 length: 13 amino acids. V gave up 2 bases and J gave up 13 bases, with 14 bases separating them. Germline V CDR1 and CDR2: LGHNA, YSLEER. The CDR3 nucleotides are TGCGCCAGCAGCCAAAGGGATGGCGGTGGGCTGTTTTTT. This sequence encodes CASSQRDGGGLFF.

This clonotype was detected once. This may come from a read error, since a much larger clone is one base off. V and J are TRBV28 and TRBJ1-5; D is uncertain. The CDR3 has 15 residues. Germline V gene data show CDR1 as MDHEN and CDR2 as SYDVKM. The V end lost 7 bases, the J end lost 4 bases, and 17 bases lay between the germline ends. Written as DNA, the CDR3 is TGTGCCAGCACGAGCCACCGAATTGGAAATCAGCCCCAGCATTTT. Translating it yields CASTSHRIGNQPQHF.

This clonotype was seen at least ten times. The chain has TRBV29-1 and TRBJ2-7; 13 nucleotides align to TRBD2. Germline V gives CDR1 SQVTM, CDR2 ANQGSEA. The CDR3 loop spans 14 amino acids. V lost 6 bases to trimming and J lost 5 bases; unmatched junction nucleotides: 7. CDR3 sequence (DNA): TGCAGCGTCGGGACTAGCGGGACTTCCCACGAGCAGTACTTC. Protein product: CSVGTSGTSHEQYF.

This clonotype was counted many times. This chain uses TRBV6-5 with TRBJ2-1; D not resolved. V lost 3 bases, J lost 3 bases, and 6 bases lay in between. In germline, CDR1 is MNHEY, CDR2 SVGAGI. The CDR3 has 13 amino acids. As DNA, the CDR3 is TGTGCCAGCAGTTATCTGCACTACAATGAGCAGTTCTTC. Translation: CASSYLHYNEQFF.

As concerns this clonotype: A much larger clone lies one base from this, so it may be a read error. The conserved closing phenylalanine or tryptophan is absent in this CDR3, likely reflecting a read error. The gene calls are TRBV3-1 and TRBJ2-5; D is possibly TRBD2 (6 bases). Between the trimmed V and J ends, which lost 6 bases and 5 bases, there was a span of 19 bases. The CDR3 spans 15 residues. Germline assignment: CDR1 LGHDT and CDR2 YNNKEL (reference sequence). For the CDR3, the DNA is TGTGCCAGCAGGGAAGGGACTTACCGGGAGGAGACCCAGTACCTC. This sequence encodes CASREGTYREETQYL.

The V and J genes are TRBV5-4 and TRBJ2-7, with a possible D match to TRBD1 (6 bases). This CDR3 contains 16 residues. Trimming removed 4 bases at V and 0 bases at J, with 17 bases between. Germline V gene lookup returns CDR1 SGHNT and CDR2 YYREEE (reference sequence). CDR3 in DNA: TGTGCCAGCAGCCCTATGCTGGGGGCCTCCTCCTACGAGCAGTACTTC. It yields the protein CASSPMLGASSYEQYF.

This clonotype was seen ten or more times. This chain connects TRBV29-1 to TRBJ2-3; D possibly uses TRBD1 or TRBD2 (5 bases each). Trimming cost V 3 bases and J 0 bases, with 7 bases left between them. This CDR3 is 13 amino acids long. Germline V gene lookup returns CDR1 SQVTM and CDR2 ANQGSEA. CDR3 protein: CSVDWDSTDTQYF. The CDR3 nucleotides are TGCAGCGTTGATTGGGACAGCACAGATACGCAGTATTTT.

Turning to this clonotype: This could be a read error, since a much larger clone is one nucleotide away. The rearrangement uses TRBV15 and TRBJ2-2; TRBD1 matches at 9 bases. The germline CDR1 and CDR2 sequences are LNHNV and YYDKDF (reference sequence). The CDR3 totals 16 residues. The V segment lost 4 bases and the J segment 5 bases; nucleotides outside the gene matches: 8. Here the CDR3 DNA reads TGTGCCACCAGCACAGATCCGACAGGGGGTACCGGGGAGCTGTTTTTT. The encoded protein is CATSTDPTGGTGELFF.

This clonotype was observed a few times. The gene calls are TRBV7-2 and TRBJ2-3, with TRBD2 matching over 12 bases. CDR1 is SGHTA and CDR2 is FQGNSA in the germline V gene. Germline trimming cut 4 bases from V and 6 bases from J; bases unmatched to any gene: 8. The CDR3 spans 16 residues. CDR3 amino acids: CASSSRLAGAPDTQYF. CDR3 sequence (DNA): TGTGCCAGCAGCTCACGACTAGCGGGAGCCCCGGATACGCAGTATTTT.

This clonotype was seen repeatedly, ten times or more. The chain links TRBV4-2 to TRBJ2-2; TRBD2 matches 7 bases. The germline gives CDR1 LGHNA, CDR2 YNFKEQ. V lost 1 base, J lost 4 bases, and 12 bases stayed unmatched. The CDR3 is 18 residues long. The CDR3 coding sequence is TGTGCCAGCAGCCAAGTATTCATTCTAGCGGAGGTCACCGGGGAGCTGTTTTTT. This codes for CASSQVFILAEVTGELFF.

This clonotype was counted at least ten times. The V call is TRBV12-3 or TRBV12-4, the J call TRBJ1-2; D gene unclear. Trimming left V 4 bases short and J 4 bases short, with 13 bases between. CDR3 length: 14 amino acids. The CDR3 region is CASSWTLMGYGYTF. DNA of the CDR3: TGTGCCAGCAGTTGGACCCTTATGGGCTATGGCTACACCTTC.